This TCR beta chain was sequenced during a study of cytomegalovirus exposure and HLA in healthy donors. Across the whole study: HLA-typed donors contributed some 77 million unique TCRs, which were held in an early data release.

Points from the study as a whole: The study found most TCR sequences rare, yet found some public TCRs in many donors. A later analysis found most CMV-associated TCR beta chains apparently HLA-restricted. Within an earlier analysis, most TCR beta V segments proved productive either about 87% or about 30% of the time.

Trimming cost V 7 bases and J 10 bases, with 17 bases left between them. This CDR3 has 12 amino acids. CDR1 is SGHRS and CDR2 is YFSETQ in the germline V gene. The study ran its PCR with 60 Vbeta and 13 Jbeta primers. Assay: immunoSEQ multiplex PCR; the TCRdb copy retains only in-frame clones and omits some. The table has some 110,000 clones, around 75% seen once; the top ten hold approximately 0.9%. Concerning this clone: Its cognate antigen is unknown.

The chain recombines TRBV5-1 with TRBJ1-1; weak D call: TRBD1 (5 bases). This clonotype was sampled from a woman aged 25-40 years in good health and CMV-seronegative. Sequencing was performed on PBMCs. DNA of the CDR3: TGCGCCAGCTCCTTTGCGGGGGTGGCAGCTTTCTTT. This encodes CASSFAGVAAFF.